Sequencing of this T cell receptor beta chain was carried out in a study of OX40 agonist ivuxolimab in advanced cancers. Turning to the overall study: Ivuxolimab was an agonistic, fully human IgG2 monoclonal antibody directed against OX40 (CD134), a costimulatory receptor. Intravenous ivuxolimab was administered to patients every 2 weeks at six dose levels: 0.01, 0.1, 0.3, 1.5, 3 and 10 mg/kg. Among the 50 to 55 dose-escalation patients, about 20 had hepatocellular carcinoma, 15 or so melanoma, 9 renal cell carcinoma and 9 head and neck cancer. In the dose-escalation cohort, around four fifths of patients were male, and the mean age was around 60 years with a range of roughly 20 to 79. Patients were allowed to have had prior anti-PD-1, anti-PD-L1 or anti-CTLA-4 therapy, and 40% of the dose-escalation patients had been treated with checkpoint inhibitors. Partial responses occurred in three dose-escalation patients, of whom one had hepatocellular carcinoma and two had cutaneous melanoma. Peripheral TCRbeta sequencing aimed to test whether ivuxolimab altered TCR sequence diversity and caused clonal T-cell expansion. The paper describes the monotherapy dose-escalation part (N ≈ 50 patients) of the phase I trial of ivuxolimab.

Overall study results and their limits: At doses from 0.1 to 3.0 mg/kg, clonal expansion was seen in both CD4+ and CD8+ blood T cells between baseline and week 6. Which antigens the clonally expanded peripheral T cells were specific for was not determined. On average, CD8+ T cells showed more expanded clones than CD4+ T cells after ivuxolimab. Partial responders in the 0.1-3.0 mg/kg groups had among the lowest normalized peripheral clonal expansion, especially among CD8+ T cells. Low levels of normalized T-cell clonal expansion were also seen in some patients who did not respond.

Relative to germline, V is 0 bases shorter and J is 8 bases shorter, with 18 bases between their ends. Sequences LNHNV (CDR1) and YYDKDF (CDR2) are obtained from the germline V gene (reference sequence). The CDR3 runs 16 residues from the cysteine to the phenylalanine. The retained sequence is limited to the CDR3, 48 bases, with the frame set at the first base. Genomic DNA was isolated from the sorted cells so that the TCRbeta CDR3 region could be sequenced. The immunoSEQ Assay was used to sequence the TCRbeta CDR3 regions. The immuneACCESS repertoire file appears here via TCRdb, limited to in-frame rearrangements. These files lack a portion of the clones; in checked studies, under half of the deficit traces to unresolved V genes, and the cause of the others is not known. The sample has fewer than 20,000 clones on record, roughly 81% of them singletons. The ten largest account for approximately 41% of the sample.

The trial excluded patients who had a history of autoimmune disease or who were on systemic immunosuppression. Peripheral blood for TCR sequencing was collected from all dose cohorts at baseline, on cycle 4 day 1, and on cycle 7 day 1. Samples came from an open-label, multicenter, first-in-human phase I dose-escalation trial of ivuxolimab. Adults with locally advanced or metastatic melanoma, renal cell carcinoma, hepatocellular carcinoma or head and neck squamous cell carcinoma were enrolled in the trial. Before TCR sequencing, CD4+ T cells and CD8+ T cells from peripheral blood were sorted into separate populations. Worth noting for this clone: Its antigen is not yet known. No much larger clone is present one base from it, and per-base qualities are unavailable.

The clonotype comes from an adult with an advanced solid tumor such as melanoma, head and neck, liver or kidney cancer. Sequences were derived from CD4+ or CD8+ T cells sorted from blood, sampled in a trial of the OX40 agonist ivuxolimab. The sequence is built from TRBV15 and TRBJ2-3; the D region may be TRBD1 or TRBD2, each matching 5 bases equally. The DNA sequence is as follows: TGTGCCACCAGCAGAGATTCTGGGACCAGCGTTGTTACGCAGTATTTT. Translated, this gives CATSRDSGTSVVTQYF.